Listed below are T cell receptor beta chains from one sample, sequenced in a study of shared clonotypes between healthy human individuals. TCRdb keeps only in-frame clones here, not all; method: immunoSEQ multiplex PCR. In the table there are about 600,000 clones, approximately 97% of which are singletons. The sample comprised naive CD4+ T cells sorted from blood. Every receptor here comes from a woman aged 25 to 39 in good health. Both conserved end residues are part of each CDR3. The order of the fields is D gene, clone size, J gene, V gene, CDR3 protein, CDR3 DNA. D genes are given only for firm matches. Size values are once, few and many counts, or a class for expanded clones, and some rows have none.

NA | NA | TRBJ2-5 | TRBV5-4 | CASSLDSQETQYF | TGTGCCAGCAGCTTGGATAGCCAAGAGACCCAGTACTTC
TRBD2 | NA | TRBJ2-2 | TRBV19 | CASSIRGLAGGLELFF | TGTGCCAGTAGTATCCGCGGACTAGCGGGAGGGTTGGAGCTGTTTTTT
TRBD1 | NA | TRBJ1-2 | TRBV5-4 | CASTGQGRGYTF | TGTGCCAGCACCGGACAGGGGCGCGGCTACACCTTC
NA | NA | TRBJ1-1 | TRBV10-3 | CASRGDRNTEAFF | TGTGCCAGTCGAGGGGATCGGAACACTGAAGCTTTCTTT
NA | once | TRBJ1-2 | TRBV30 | CAWSARVSYTF | TGTGCCTGGAGTGCCAGGGTTAGCTACACCTTC
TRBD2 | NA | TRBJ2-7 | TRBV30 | CAWRVFIAGVYYEQYF | TGTGCCTGGAGAGTTTTTATAGCGGGAGTATACTACGAGCAGTACTTC
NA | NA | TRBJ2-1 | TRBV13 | CASSLRGGVYNEQFF | TGTGCCAGCAGCTTACGCGGAGGGGTTTACAATGAGCAGTTCTTC
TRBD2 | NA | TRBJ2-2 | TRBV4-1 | CASSRLAYGGELFF | TGCGCCAGCAGTCGACTAGCGTACGGCGGGGAGCTGTTTTTT
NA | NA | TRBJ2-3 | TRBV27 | CASSFGRPSTDTQYF | TGTGCCAGCAGTTTCGGGCGACCTAGCACAGATACGCAGTATTTT
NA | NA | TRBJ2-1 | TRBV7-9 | CASSSGLIYNEQFF | TGTGCCAGCAGTTCGGGACTCATCTACAATGAGCAGTTCTTC
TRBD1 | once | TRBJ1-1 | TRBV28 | CASGVRGRSAEAFF | TGTGCCAGCGGTGTGAGGGGGCGATCGGCCGAAGCTTTCTTT
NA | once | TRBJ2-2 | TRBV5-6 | CASSLMTANTGELFF | TGTGCCAGCAGCCTGATGACAGCGAACACCGGGGAGCTGTTTTTT
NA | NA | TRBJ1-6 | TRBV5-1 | CASSLLADRNSPLHF | TGCGCCAGCAGCTTGCTGGCGGATAGAAATTCACCCCTCCACTTT
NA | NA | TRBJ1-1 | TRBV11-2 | CASSTKAGSAFF | TGTGCCAGCAGCACGAAGGCTGGGTCGGCTTTCTTT
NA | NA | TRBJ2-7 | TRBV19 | CASSSQSSSYEQYF | TGTGCCAGTAGTTCACAGTCCAGCTCCTACGAGCAGTACTTC
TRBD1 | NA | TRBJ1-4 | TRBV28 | CASSLGLYRGNEKLFF | TGTGCCAGCAGTTTAGGTCTTTACAGGGGGAATGAAAAACTGTTTTTT
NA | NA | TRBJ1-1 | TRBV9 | CASRDGYHTEAFF | TGTGCCAGCAGGGACGGGTACCACACTGAAGCTTTCTTT
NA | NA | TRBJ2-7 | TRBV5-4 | CASSLGGDSYYEQYF | TGTGCCAGCAGCTTGGGGGGTGACAGCTACTACGAGCAGTACTTC
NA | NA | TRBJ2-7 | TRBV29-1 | CSVVFMELTYEQYF | TGCAGCGTTGTCTTTATGGAGTTGACCTACGAGCAGTACTTC
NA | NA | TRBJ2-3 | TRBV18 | CASSPTSTDTQYF | TGTGCCAGCTCACCCACTAGCACAGATACGCAGTATTTT
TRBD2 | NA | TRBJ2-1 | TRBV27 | CASSPSGRVRTNEQFF | TGTGCCAGCAGCCCTAGCGGGAGGGTAAGAACCAATGAGCAGTTCTTC
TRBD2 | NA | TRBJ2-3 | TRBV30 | CACASGNADTQYF | TGTGCCTGCGCGAGCGGGAATGCAGATACGCAGTATTTT
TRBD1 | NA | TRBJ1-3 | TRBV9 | CASSYRTGTGNTIYF | TGTGCCAGCAGCTACCGGACAGGGACTGGAAACACCATATATTTT
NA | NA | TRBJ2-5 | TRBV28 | CASSFSGGGETQYF | TGTGCCAGCAGTTTCTCGGGGGGCGGGGAGACCCAGTACTTC
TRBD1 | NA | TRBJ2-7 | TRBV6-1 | CASSEALQGAYEQYF | TGTGCCAGCAGTGAAGCACTACAGGGGGCCTACGAGCAGTACTTC
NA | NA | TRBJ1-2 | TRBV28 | CANHGPYGYTF | TGTGCCAACCATGGCCCCTATGGCTACACCTTC
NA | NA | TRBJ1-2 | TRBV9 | CASRAGIGYGYTF | TGTGCCAGCAGGGCAGGGATCGGCTATGGCTACACCTTC
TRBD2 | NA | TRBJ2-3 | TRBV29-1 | CSVKFLADRTDTQYF | TGCAGCGTTAAGTTTCTAGCGGACCGCACAGATACGCAGTATTTT